This T cell receptor beta chain was recorded in a study of beta chain features in type 1 diabetes. Findings of the study overall: A closer apparent resemblance between naive, central memory and Treg TCRB repertoires was seen in patients than in healthy donors. Individuals with type 1 diabetes displayed fewer insertions and more deletions at VDJ junctions. A moderate, significant TCRB CDR3 shortening appeared in type 1 diabetes across four CD4+ subsets.

Since all of the isolated RNA was reverse transcribed, expressed TCRB transcripts were what got sequenced. Roughly 3.6 million reads per sample on average were obtained from naive, central memory and regulatory T cell samples. Clones were read by immunoSEQ multiplex PCR, and TCRdb kept only the in-frame ones, dropping some. Altogether around 710,000 clones are present, around 11% being singletons, with the ten largest covering more than 0.09%. Trimming left V 4 bases short and J 4 bases short, with 13 bases between. CDR3 length equals 13 residues. CDR1 and CDR2 from the germline V gene are GTSNPN and SVGIG (reference sequence). The table lists this clone with a few counts. Its antigen remains unknown.

This sequence was found in a man aged 25-45 years with type 1 diabetes. What was sequenced was naive CD4+ T cells from blood. This chain uses TRBV30 with TRBJ1-2; unclear D gene. CDR3 amino acids: CAWMSQNTYGYTF. CDR3 nucleotide sequence: TGTGCCTGGATGTCACAGAATACCTATGGCTACACCTTC.